A single TCR beta chain is shown here with its context. The data were taken from a study of technical replicates of blood from a handful of donors. The assay was immunoSEQ multiplex PCR, and TCRdb's table has in-frame clones only and misses some. This sample carries 60,000 to 65,000 clones, 80% to 90% of them seen once, and the ten largest clones take over 4.5%. The V and J ends lost 0 bases and 4 bases respectively, with 7 bases between them. The germline CDR1 and CDR2 sequences are LGHNA and YSLEER. This CDR3 is 14 amino acids long. The sequenced sample was PBMCs. The rearrangement joins TRBV4-3 to TRBJ1-5; D is unresolved. This TCR derives from a human donor in good health. Some clones in this sample may be carry-over from other donors' samples. Here the CDR3 DNA reads TGCGCCAGCAGCCAAGACATCGCGAATCAGCCCCAGCATTTT. This sequence encodes CASSQDIANQPQHF.